A single sample gave rise to the 20 T cell receptor beta chains below, sequenced in a study of regulatory T cells in long-lasting Graves disease. Described time point: newly diagnosed GD, antithyroid drugs for less than 3 months. Isolated PBMC RNA provided the starting material for the TCR library. Through Arm-PCR of CDR3 regions and iRepertoire HTBI primers, TCR beta libraries were built. TCRdb analysed the multiplex PCR reads with MiXCR anew, one entry per CDR3 protein. The profile shows approximately 400,000 distinct CDR3 sequences, less than 20% of them singletons. The sequenced sample was peripheral blood mononuclear cells (PBMCs), obtained at new diagnosis, from a patient treated with antithyroid drugs. The receptors were sampled from a female donor with Graves disease.

This clonotype was seen a few times. The chain employs TRBV29-1 and TRBJ2-7; 11 nucleotides line up with TRBD2. CDR1 and CDR2 (germline): SQVTM, ANQGSEA. With 6 bases clipped from V and 4 bases from J, the junction kept 8 bases outside the gene matches. The CDR3 is made up of 14 amino acids. The CDR3: CSVATSGNLYEQYF. CDR3 nucleotides: TGCAGCGTGGCGACTAGCGGGAATCTATACGAGCAGTACTTC.

This clonotype was seen at least ten times. The rearrangement joins TRBV2 to TRBJ1-1; D is undetermined. The CDR3 is 13 residues long. Trimming shortened V by 6 bases and J by 4 bases, and 12 bases separated the two germline ends. Germline values: CDR1 SNHLY, CDR2 FYNNEI. The CDR3 is CASSPATGTEAFF. The DNA for the CDR3 is TGTGCCAGCAGCCCCGCTACGGGCACTGAAGCTTTCTTT.

As concerns this clonotype: This may stem from a read error, because a much larger clone lies one nucleotide away. The V gene is TRBV6-1, the J gene TRBJ1-1; D remains unclear. Germline loops: CDR1 MNHNS, CDR2 SASEGT. Deletions cut 2 bases from V and 9 bases from J, with 13 bases between. The CDR3 runs to 13 residues. The CDR3 DNA sequence: TGTGCCAGCAGTGAAATACAGACTGGAAAAGCTTTCTTT. Translated: CASSEIQTGKAFF.

The table lists this clonotype with a few counts. The V call is TRBV7-3, the J call TRBJ1-2; D perhaps matches TRBD1 (5 bases). Looked up from germline, CDR1 is SGHTA and CDR2 is FQGTGA. There are 12 residues in the CDR3. Between the trimmed V and J ends, which lost 4 bases and 8 bases, there was a span of 11 bases. For the CDR3, the DNA is TGTGCCAGCAGCTCCTCGGGGCTCGGCTACACCTTC. Amino acid sequence: CASSSSGLGYTF. Filled out from reference TRBV7-3 and TRBJ1-2, the complete variable domain reads GAGVSQTPSNKVTEKGKYVELRCDPISGHTALYWYRQSLGQGPEFLIYFQGTGAADDSGLPNDRFFAVRPEGSVSTLKIQRTERGDSAVYLCASSSSGLGYTFGSGTRLTVV.

This clonotype occurred many times. V usage is TRBV12-3 or TRBV12-4 and J usage is TRBJ2-2, with D hard to call. Trimming left V 4 bases short and J 0 bases short, with 12 bases between. The CDR3 contains 16 residues. The CDR3 loop reads CASSSPLLPNTGELFF. The CDR3 coding sequence is TGTGCCAGCAGTTCCCCCCTGCTACCGAACACCGGGGAGCTGTTTTTT.

On this clonotype itself: A much larger clone differs by one base, so this may be a read error. V gene TRBV5-1 combines with J gene TRBJ2-7; unclear D gene. The CDR3 has 18 amino acids. The ends were cut back, 5 bases at V and 1 base at J, with 25 bases in the middle. CDR1 SGHRS and CDR2 YFSETQ come from the germline V gene. The CDR3 DNA is TGCGCCAGCAGATCACTGCTCCTGGACCCAATTTGTTCCTACGAGCAGTACTTC. Amino acid sequence: CASRSLLLDPICSYEQYF.

This clonotype was detected ten times or more. V usage is TRBV2 and J usage is TRBJ2-3; 12 bases fit TRBD2. Germline V CDR1 and CDR2: SNHLY, FYNNEI. There are 18 residues in the CDR3. The V gene end was trimmed by 6 bases and the J gene end by 0 bases; junction bases not matched to a gene: 10. In DNA, the CDR3 is TGTGCCAGCAGCGGGAGGTCTAGCGGGAGGGGAAGCACAGATACGCAGTATTTT. This translates into CASSGRSSGRGSTDTQYF. Filled out from reference TRBV2 and TRBJ2-3, the complete variable domain reads EPEVTQTPSHQVTQMGQEVILRCVPISNHLYFYWYRQILGQKVEFLVSFYNNEISEKSEIFDDQFSVERPDGSNFTLKIRSTKLEDSAMYFCASSGRSSGRGSTDTQYFGPGTRLTVL.

The chain has TRBV27 and TRBJ2-2; weak D call: TRBD1 (5 bases). Trimming stripped 6 bases from V and 1 base from J, with 9 bases between. Germline CDR1 and CDR2: MNHEY and SMNVEV (reference sequence). The CDR3 sequence is 14 residues long. DNA for the CDR3: TGTGCCAGCAGACGGACACAGAACACCGGGGAGCTGTTTTTT. The encoded protein is CASRRTQNTGELFF.

This clonotype showed up just a few times. The chain links TRBV4-1 to TRBJ1-5; D is unresolved. CDR3 size: 13 residues. Germline V CDR1 and CDR2: MGHRA, YSYEKL. Trimming cost V 4 bases and J 8 bases, with 12 bases left between them. CDR3 DNA: TGCGCCAGCAGCCCCGCGGGAGGTAAGCCCCAGCATTTT. The encoded protein is CASSPAGGKPQHF.

The genes are TRBV9 and TRBJ2-7; D possibly matches TRBD1 or TRBD2 (6 bases each). There are 15 residues in the CDR3. The germline CDR1 and CDR2 sequences are SGDLS and YYNGEE. Trimming took 4 bases from V and 4 from J, leaving 18 bases between them. This CDR3 is CASSTSGDMDYEQYF. CDR3 sequence (DNA): TGTGCCAGCAGCACCTCGGGGGACATGGATTACGAGCAGTACTTC.

About this clonotype: A clone one base away is much larger, so this may be a read error. The V gene is TRBV20-1, the J gene TRBJ2-1; no clear D. CDR1 is DFQATT and CDR2 is SNEGSKA in the germline V gene (reference sequence). CDR3 length: 11 residues. Trimming pared 4 bases from V and 4 bases from J, leaving 5 bases between. The CDR3: CSAKSYNEQFF. DNA for the CDR3: TGCAGTGCTAAGAGTTACAATGAGCAGTTCTTC.

This clonotype has only a few counts. This may come from a read error, since a much larger clone is one base off. V gene TRBV2 combines with J gene TRBJ2-1, with D perhaps assigned TRBD1 or TRBD2 (5 bases each). The end of the DNA fits TRBJ2-5 better, so the J call may be wrong. Germline lookup yields CDR1 SNHLY and CDR2 FYNNEI. This CDR3 region has 15 residues. The CDR3 coding sequence is TGTGCCGGCGGGTGGGACCCACATCAGGGAGAGACCCAGTACTTC. Amino acids: CAGGWDPHQGETQYF.

This clonotype was detected ten times or more. This chain links TRBV2 with TRBJ2-5, with D perhaps matching TRBD1 (5 bases). CDR3 length: 14 residues. V lost 8 bases, J lost 2 bases, and 15 bases lay in between. Germline values: CDR1 SNHLY, CDR2 FYNNEI. The CDR3 region has the DNA TGTGCCAGCGCTCCAACAGGCCATCAAGAGACCCAGTACTTC. Translation gives CASAPTGHQETQYF.

This clonotype was counted at least ten times. This rearrangement joins TRBV27 to TRBJ1-5, with D unclear. Between the trimmed V and J ends, which lost 7 bases and 4 bases, there was a span of 14 bases. The length of the CDR3 is 14 residues. CDR1 is MNHEY and CDR2 is SMNVEV in the germline V gene (reference sequence). Written as DNA, the CDR3 is TGTGCCAGCATGCCCGGTAGAGGGAATCAGCCCCAGCATTTT. Protein product: CASMPGRGNQPQHF.

On this clonotype itself: A far larger clone is off by one base, so a read error is likely. The chain carries TRBV7-9 and TRBJ2-5, with a weak D call TRBD1 (5 bases). The ends were cut back, 7 bases at V and 1 base at J, with 16 bases in the middle. Germline-derived CDR1 and CDR2 are SEHNR and FQNEAQ (reference sequence). This CDR3 is built from 15 residues. The CDR3 bases are TGTGCCAGCAATTTGGGCGACAGTGTCCAAGAGACCCAGTACTTC. It translates to CASNLGDSVQETQYF.

This clonotype appeared many times. The rearrangement joins TRBV28 to TRBJ1-4, with TRBD1 matching over 7 bases. The V segment lost 2 bases and the J segment 8 bases; nucleotides outside the gene matches: 5. This CDR3 region has 14 residues. CDR1 and CDR2 (germline): MDHEN, SYDVKM. DNA for the CDR3: TGTGCCAGCAGTTTACGGGACAGAAGGGAAAAACTGTTTTTT. Protein product: CASSLRDRREKLFF.

This clonotype was detected ten times or more. This chain links TRBV2 with TRBJ2-5; D unclear. The CDR3 contains 13 residues. The germline V and J ends were trimmed by 6 bases and 2 bases, with 10 bases remaining between them. Germline assignment: CDR1 SNHLY and CDR2 FYNNEI. CDR3 loop: CASSRAPQETQYF. The CDR3 nucleotides read TGTGCCAGCAGCAGAGCACCGCAAGAGACCCAGTACTTC.

This clonotype turned up a few times. This chain connects TRBV12-3 or TRBV12-4 to TRBJ2-2; D unresolved. Trimming pared 6 bases from V and 9 bases from J, leaving 11 bases between. The CDR3 runs 12 residues. CDR3 region: CASSLLTRELFF. CDR3 DNA: TGTGCCAGCAGCCTCTTGACCCGGGAGCTGTTTTTT.

The V call is TRBV6-2 or TRBV6-3, the J call TRBJ1-2, with 8 bases aligning to TRBD1. Germline V gene lookup returns CDR1 MNHEY and CDR2 SVGEGT. V lost 4 bases to trimming and J lost 3 bases; unmatched junction nucleotides: 19. CDR3 length equals 19 residues. DNA of the CDR3: TGTGCCAGCAGTTCTAGCCCCCACGGACAGGGCTTGTATTACTATGGCTACACCTTC. Amino acids: CASSSSPHGQGLYYYGYTF.

This clonotype appeared many times. The CDR3 sequence is CASSPRLAGGRNEQFF. CDR3 DNA sequence: TGTGCCAGCAGCCCTCGACTAGCGGGAGGGAGGAATGAGCAGTTCTTC. The gene calls are TRBV7-2 and TRBJ2-1; the match to TRBD2 covers 14 bases. J lost 7 bases, V lost 5 bases, and 7 bases had no gene match. The germline V gene has CDR1 SGHTA and CDR2 FQGNSA. CDR3 length: 16 residues.